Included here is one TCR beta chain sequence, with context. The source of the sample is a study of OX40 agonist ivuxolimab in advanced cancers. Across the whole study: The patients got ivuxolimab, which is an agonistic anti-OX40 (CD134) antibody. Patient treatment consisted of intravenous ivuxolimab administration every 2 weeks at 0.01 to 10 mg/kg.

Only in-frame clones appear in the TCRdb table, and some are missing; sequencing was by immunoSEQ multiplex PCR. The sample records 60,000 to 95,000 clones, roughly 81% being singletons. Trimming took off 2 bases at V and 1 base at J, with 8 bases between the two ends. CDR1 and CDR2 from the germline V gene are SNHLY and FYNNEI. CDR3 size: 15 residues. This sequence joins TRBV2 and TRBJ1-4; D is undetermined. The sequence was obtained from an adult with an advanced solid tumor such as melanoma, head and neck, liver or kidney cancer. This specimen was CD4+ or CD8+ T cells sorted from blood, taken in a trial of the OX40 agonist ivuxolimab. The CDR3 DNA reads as TGTGCCAGCAGTGAAATTCGGGGAACTAATGAAAAACTGTTTTTT. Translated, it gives CASSEIRGTNEKLFF.